This entry lists 2 T cell receptor beta chains sequenced from one sample in a study of T-cell reconstitution after alpha-beta-depleted transplantation in children. Findings and limits, study-wide: By one year post-transplant, T-cell counts and diversity largely arose from T cells that were newly produced.

No antigen has been assigned to these receptors. Unique molecular identifiers tagged the TCRbeta library. TCRdb reprocessed the PCR reads via MiXCR and lists one record per CDR3 protein. The table records about 300,000 distinct CDR3 sequences, about 7.3% of them present only once. Sample: peripheral blood, taken 360 days after TCRalphabeta/CD19-depleted stem cell transplant. All receptors derive from a female patient aged 2 to 10 who had a stem cell transplant for Fanconi anemia, so the T cells may come from the graft donor.

This clonotype was counted at least ten times. The chain couples TRBV7-6 to TRBJ1-2; D uncertain. The CDR3 length is 13 residues. V lost 5 bases to trimming and J lost 3 bases, with 10 bases between them. Germline CDR1 reads SGHVS; CDR2 reads FNYEAQ. The CDR3 nucleotides read TGTGCCAGCAGCCTGGTTATGGACTATGGCTACACCTTC. Its protein product is CASSLVMDYGYTF.

This chain uses TRBV6-1 with TRBJ1-6; 7 bases line up with TRBD1. V was clipped by 4 bases and J by 7 bases; unmatched bases: 7. This CDR3 comprises 15 residues. Germline loops: CDR1 MNHNS, CDR2 SASEGT. The CDR3 loop is CASSALPGQNSPLHF. CDR3 sequence (DNA): TGTGCCAGCAGTGCCCTACCGGGACAGAATTCACCCCTCCACTTT.